The subject of this entry is one T cell receptor beta chain. Its specific antigen is unknown. No clone much larger than this one lies a single base away; base qualities are absent. Each collaborating institution followed its own protocols to collect whole blood in K2EDTA tubes. For TCRbeta analysis, collaborators shipped samples as frozen whole blood, isolated PBMCs, or DNA extracted from either of those sample types. The data originate from a study of blood T cell repertoires in COVID-19 (dated by TCRdb to about 2020). Turning to the overall study: The collaborator samples originated in the United States, Italy and Spain and spanned the acute and convalescent phases of COVID-19. Samples came from the ongoing ImmuneRACE study (first 160 participants) plus 1,254 subjects from 6 global collaborators. The repertoires were released in a freely available public database meant as a resource for research on the immune response to SARS-CoV-2. The prospective study material was composed of cDNA or gDNA derived from T cells, B-cell-depleted T cells, or PBMCs. HLA class I and class II types, where available, came from metadata supplied by the sample provider rather than from assay-based typing. The sample metadata nearly always contained a de-identified subject ID, COVID-19 status, age in years and sex. The dataset comprised deeply sampled blood TCRbeta repertoires from subjects exposed to, actively infected with, or recovered from COVID-19.

The CDR3, cysteine through phenylalanine, is 16 amino acids long. Only CDR3 DNA remains: 48 bases, in frame from the first base. The germline V gene provides CDR1 SGHDN and CDR2 FVKESK. Deletion took 1 base off V and 8 bases off J, with a span of 18 bases between the germline ends. The investigation overall reported the following: How much clinical and demographic metadata was included differed by source and by participant, and the metadata was provided uncurated.

The immunoSEQ Assay, a bias-controlled multiplex PCR, was used to amplify TCRbeta CDR3 regions from genomic DNA. As for the authors' bioinformatics: The number of nucleated cells in each sample was estimated from the amplification of reference gene primers within the assay. To quantify the absolute abundance of each unique TCRbeta CDR3 rearrangement, sequence reads were collapsed and filtered. For each sample, productive Simpson clonality was calculated as the square root of Simpson's diversity index across productive rearrangements. TCRdb's version of the immuneACCESS table is confined to in-frame rearrangements and falls short of the full clone set. An unresolved V gene accounts for under half of the shortfall where checked; the remainder is of unknown origin. D and trimming come from the DNA, and the V and J calls and clone size come from that table. The sample has 180,000 or so clones on record, roughly 90% of them singletons. Approximately 7% of the sample goes to the ten largest clones.

The sequence was obtained from a man aged 40-55 years with acute or convalescent COVID-19. This chain joins TRBV14 to TRBJ1-5, and the D gene may be TRBD1, 5 bases matching. Source material: peripheral blood. The DNA sequence is given as TGTGCCAGCAGCCAAGGGGGGGACCACCGTATCAAGCCCCAGCATTTT. It encodes CASSQGGDHRIKPQHF.